This T cell receptor beta chain was sequenced during a study of OX40 agonist ivuxolimab in advanced cancers. CDR1 WSHSY and CDR2 SAAADI come from the germline V gene. Trimming pared 7 bases from V and 3 bases from J, leaving 15 bases between. The CDR3 loop spans 14 amino acids. Sequencing was performed with immunoSEQ multiplex PCR; in TCRdb, only in-frame clones are kept and a portion is missing. The data show some 72,000 clones, about nine tenths seen once. The chain recombines TRBV10-2 with TRBJ2-5, with D possibly called TRBD1 or TRBD2 (5 bases each). This specimen consisted of CD4+ or CD8+ T cells sorted from blood, obtained in a trial of the OX40 agonist ivuxolimab. The TCR sequence derives from an adult with an advanced solid tumor such as melanoma, head and neck, liver or kidney cancer. The CDR3: CASNRGEIEETQYF. CDR3 sequence (DNA): TGCGCCAGCAATCGGGGCGAGATAGAAGAGACCCAGTACTTC.